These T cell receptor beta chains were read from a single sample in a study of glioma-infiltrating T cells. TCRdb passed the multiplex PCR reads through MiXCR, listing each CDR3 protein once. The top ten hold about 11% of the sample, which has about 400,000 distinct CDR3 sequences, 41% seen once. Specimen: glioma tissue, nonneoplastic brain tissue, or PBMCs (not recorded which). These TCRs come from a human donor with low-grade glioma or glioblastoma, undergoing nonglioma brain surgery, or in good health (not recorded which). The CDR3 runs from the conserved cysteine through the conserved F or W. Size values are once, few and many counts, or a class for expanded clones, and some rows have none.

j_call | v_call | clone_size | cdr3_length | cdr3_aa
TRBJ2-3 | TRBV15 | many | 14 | CATSRDRVTAIKYF
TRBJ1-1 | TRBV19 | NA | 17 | CASSIGQGVGGNTEAFF
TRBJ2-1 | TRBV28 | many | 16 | CASSSPGTGDINEQFF
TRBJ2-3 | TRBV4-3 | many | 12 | CASSQVPDTQYF
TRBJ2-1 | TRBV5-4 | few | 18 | CASSLALAPRTGGNEQFF
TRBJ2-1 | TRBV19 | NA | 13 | CATCPGSYNEQFF
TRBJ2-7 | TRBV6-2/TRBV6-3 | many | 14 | CASSQSAGFYEQYF
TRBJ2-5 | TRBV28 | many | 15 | CASRPRTSEQETQYF
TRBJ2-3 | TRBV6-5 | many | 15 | CASSYSGRSTDTQYF
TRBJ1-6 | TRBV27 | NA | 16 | CASSLFGASYNSPLHF
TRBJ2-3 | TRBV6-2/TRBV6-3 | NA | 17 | CASSHLSGRAWGDTQYF
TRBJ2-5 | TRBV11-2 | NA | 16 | CASSPEGQTYQETQYF
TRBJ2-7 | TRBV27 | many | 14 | CASSLQGFSYEQYF
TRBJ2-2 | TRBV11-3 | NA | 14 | CASSLDANTGELFF
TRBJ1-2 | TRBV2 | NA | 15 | CASSEGVGVGYGYTF
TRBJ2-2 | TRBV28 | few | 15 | CASSLAGADTGELFF
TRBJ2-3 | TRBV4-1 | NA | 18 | CASSQSGTSGYSTDTQYF
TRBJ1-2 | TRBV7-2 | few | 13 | CASSAHRVDGYTF
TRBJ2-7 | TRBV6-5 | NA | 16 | CASSTVREYPAYEQYF
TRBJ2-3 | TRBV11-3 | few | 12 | CASSYKDHTQYF
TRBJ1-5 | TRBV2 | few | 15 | CASSPNTGGNQPQHF
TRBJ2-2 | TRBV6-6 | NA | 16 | CASSYSPSGLTGELFF
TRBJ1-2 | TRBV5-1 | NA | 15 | CASSLEGQGDYGYTF
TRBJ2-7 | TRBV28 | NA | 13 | CASSFAGQYEQYF
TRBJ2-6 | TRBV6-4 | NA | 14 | CASTQDPGANVLTF
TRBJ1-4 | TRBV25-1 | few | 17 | CASSVGGPLATNEKLFF
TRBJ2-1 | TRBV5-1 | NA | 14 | CASSRSTYDNEQFF
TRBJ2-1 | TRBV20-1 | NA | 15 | CSASGSTTDYNEQFF
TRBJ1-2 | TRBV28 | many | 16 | CASSMGTGGPNYGYTF
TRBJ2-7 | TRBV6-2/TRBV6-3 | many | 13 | CASSYLSEYEQYF
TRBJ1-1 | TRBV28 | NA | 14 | CASSFPVWNTEAFF
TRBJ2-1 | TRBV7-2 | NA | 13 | CASSLERGNEQFF
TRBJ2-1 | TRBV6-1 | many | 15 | CASRSGLAGVNEQFF
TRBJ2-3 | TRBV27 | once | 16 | CASSPLNSGSADTQYF
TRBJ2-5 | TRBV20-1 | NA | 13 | CSARQGQIETQYF
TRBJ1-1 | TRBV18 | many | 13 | CASSVQGNTEAFF
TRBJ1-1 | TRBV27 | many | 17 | CASSSLGTVGSNSEAFF
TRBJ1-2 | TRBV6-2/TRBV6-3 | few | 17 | CASRHVRQAASNYGYTF
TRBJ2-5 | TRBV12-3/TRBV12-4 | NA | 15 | CASALRGQFQETQHF
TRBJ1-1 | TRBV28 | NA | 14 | CAISRGGENTEAFF
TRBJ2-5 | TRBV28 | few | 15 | CASSLWASGEETQYF
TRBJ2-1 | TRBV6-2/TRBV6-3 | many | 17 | CASSYGVAGSTYNEQFF
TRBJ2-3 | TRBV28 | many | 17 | CASSPRGLDFGTDTQYF
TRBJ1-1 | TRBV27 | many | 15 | CASSPNRVMNTEAFF